This section outlines one T cell receptor beta chain sequence together with its context. Antigen: not known. The source of the sample is a study of high-grade serous ovarian cancer treatment subgroups. Study as a whole: Samples averaged roughly 14,000 reads and roughly 7,700 unique TCR beta rearrangements. Study-wide points: Without spatial data, bulk sequencing limits insight into HGSC tumor diversity. Tumors within one patient showed repertoire similarity of roughly 0.1 to 0.8. Only CDR3 was analyzed; CDR1 and CDR2 were not.

The tumor samples were collected prior to definitive surgery or chemotherapy. The CDR3 loop spans 12 amino acids. V was clipped by 0 bases and J by 6 bases, with 3 bases between them. The germline V gene has CDR1 SGDLS and CDR2 YYNGEE. Generated by immunoSEQ multiplex PCR, the TCRdb table keeps only in-frame clones and is missing some. The sample records thousands of clones, 72% being singletons. This chain joins TRBV9 and TRBJ2-2; D is ambiguous. The sequenced material came from tumor tissue. This receptor was identified in a human donor with high-grade serous ovarian cancer. This CDR3 reads CASSVGSGELFF. In DNA form, the CDR3 reads TGTGCCAGCAGCGTAGGGTCCGGGGAGCTGTTTTTT. The full variable domain, with the rest looked up from reference TRBV9 and TRBJ2-2, is DSGVTQTPKHLITATGQRVTLRCSPRSGDLSVYWYQQSLDQGLQFLIQYYNGEERAKGNILERFSAQQFPDLHSELNLSSLELGDSALYFCASSVGSGELFFGEGSRLTVL.